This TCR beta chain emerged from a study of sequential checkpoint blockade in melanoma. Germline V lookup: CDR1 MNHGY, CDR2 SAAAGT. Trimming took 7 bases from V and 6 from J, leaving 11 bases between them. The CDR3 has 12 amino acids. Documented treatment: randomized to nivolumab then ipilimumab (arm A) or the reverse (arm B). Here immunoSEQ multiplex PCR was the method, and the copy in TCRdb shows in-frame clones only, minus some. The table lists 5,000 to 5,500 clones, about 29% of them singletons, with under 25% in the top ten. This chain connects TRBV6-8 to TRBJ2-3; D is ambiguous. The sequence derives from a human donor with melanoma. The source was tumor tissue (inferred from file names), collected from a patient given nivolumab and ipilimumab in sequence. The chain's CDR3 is CASKRETDTQYF. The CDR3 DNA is TGTGCCAGCAAGAGAGAAACCGATACGCAGTATTTT.